Following are 26 T cell receptor beta chains from one sample sequenced in a study of shared T cell receptors in the human thymus. TCRdb keeps only in-frame clones here, not all; method: immunoSEQ multiplex PCR. This table holds some 640,000 clones, about 89% found once. These data also featured in a second study, about human thymus T cells.

The sample consisted of thymocytes. The receptors were gathered from a boy in the first two years of life with a congenital heart defect.

This clone has a handful of counts. V usage is TRBV2 and J usage is TRBJ2-7, with D unresolved. Germline assignment: CDR1 SNHLY and CDR2 FYNNEI. The V end was cut by 1 base, the J end by 5 bases, with 18 bases between. The CDR3 is made up of 16 amino acids. The CDR3 spells CASSEVGARRSHEQYF. The CDR3 nucleotides read TGTGCCAGCAGTGAAGTTGGAGCTAGGAGAAGCCACGAGCAGTACTTC.

This chain uses TRBV18 with TRBJ1-3; unclear D gene. This CDR3 region has 15 residues. V gave up 2 bases and J gave up 0 bases, with 8 bases separating them. CDR1 is KGHSH and CDR2 is LQKENI in the germline V gene. The CDR3 nucleotides read TGTGCCAGCTCACCAGCGGGTCTCTCTGGAAACACCATATATTTT. This encodes CASSPAGLSGNTIYF. The full variable domain, completed using reference TRBV18 and TRBJ1-3, is NAGVMQNPRHLVRRRGQEARLRCSPMKGHSHVYWYRQLPEEGLKFMVYLQKENIIDESGMPKERFSAEFPKEGPSILRIQQVVRGDSAAYFCASSPAGLSGNTIYFGEGSWLTVV.

The chain uses TRBV10-1 and TRBJ2-1, with D unresolved. Trimming pared 4 bases from V and 6 bases from J, leaving 7 bases between. The CDR3 consists of 12 residues. The germline gives CDR1 WNHNN, CDR2 SYGVQD (reference sequence). The CDR3, as DNA: TGCGCCAGCAGTGTCCTATTCAATGAGCAGTTCTTC. Its protein product is CASSVLFNEQFF.

The rearrangement uses TRBV18 and TRBJ1-5, with 10 bases lining up with TRBD1. This CDR3 has 14 amino acids. Germline CDR1 is KGHSH and CDR2 is LQKENI. J was trimmed by 8 bases and V by 6 bases; bases with no gene match: 7. The CDR3: CASSPGQGIEPQHF. Here the CDR3 DNA reads TGTGCCAGCTCCCCGGGACAGGGGATTGAGCCCCAGCATTTT.

In nucleotides, the CDR3 is TGTGCCAGCAGTTTACTCGGGGGGGCCAAGGCGGGGACAGATACGCAGTATTTT. Protein: CASSLLGGAKAGTDTQYF. The chain recombines TRBV27 with TRBJ2-3; 8 nucleotides agree with TRBD2. V was clipped by 2 bases and J by 3 bases; unmatched bases: 13. The CDR3 is 18 amino acids. Germline V gene sequence: CDR1 MNHEY, CDR2 SMNVEV (reference sequence).

This clone has a handful of counts. The gene calls are TRBV19 and TRBJ2-5; TRBD1 aligns across 7 bases. CDR1 is LNHDA and CDR2 is SQIVND in the germline V gene (reference sequence). After removal of 1 base from V and 5 bases from J, the junction contained 7 bases not matched to a gene. This CDR3 spans 15 amino acids. CDR3 nucleotides: TGTGCCAGTAGTATAGTTAGGGGGCCTGGGGAGACCCAGTACTTC. This sequence encodes CASSIVRGPGETQYF.

This chain joins TRBV4-3 and TRBJ2-7; a possible D gene is TRBD2 (5 bases). CDR1 is LGHNA and CDR2 is YSLEER in the germline V gene. The V end was cut by 3 bases, the J end by 0 bases, with 18 bases between. This CDR3 is 17 amino acids long. CDR3 bases: TGCGCCAGCAGCCAGGGTTCGATTAGCGAAAGCTCCTACGAGCAGTACTTC. Encoded protein: CASSQGSISESSYEQYF.

This sequence joins TRBV11-2 and TRBJ2-7; D possibly corresponds to TRBD2 (5 bases). Deletions cut 5 bases from V and 2 bases from J, with 19 bases between. The CDR3 runs to 16 residues. Germline loops: CDR1 SGHAT, CDR2 FQNNGV. CDR3 protein: CASSPTFREEPYEQYF. The DNA of the CDR3 is TGTGCCAGCAGCCCCACGTTCCGGGAAGAGCCCTACGAGCAGTACTTC.

The rearrangement joins TRBV4-3 to TRBJ2-7; a possible D gene is TRBD1 (5 bases). Looked up from germline, CDR1 is LGHNA and CDR2 is YSLEER. The V end lost 0 bases, the J end lost 1 base, and 13 bases lay between the germline ends. The CDR3 sequence is 16 residues long. The CDR3 protein is CASSQDSGILSYEQYF. The CDR3 DNA reads TGCGCCAGCAGCCAAGATTCAGGGATTCTTTCCTACGAGCAGTACTTC.

The chain joins TRBV20-1 to TRBJ2-1; no firm D call. Trimming shortened V by 2 bases and J by 8 bases, and 7 bases separated the two germline ends. This CDR3 is 11 amino acids long. Germline assignment: CDR1 DFQATT and CDR2 SNEGSKA (reference sequence). CDR3 nucleotide sequence: TGCAGTGCTAGACCCTATGATGAGCAGTTCTTC. It translates to CSARPYDEQFF.

The V and J genes are TRBV7-9 and TRBJ2-1; 8 bases match TRBD2. CDR1 SEHNR and CDR2 FQNEAQ come from the germline V gene (reference sequence). Losses at the gene ends were 5 bases for V and 5 bases for J; bases not matched to a gene: 11. The CDR3 length is 16 residues. This chain's CDR3 is CASSPPRAGENNEQFF. The DNA for the CDR3 is TGTGCCAGCAGCCCCCCGCGAGCGGGGGAAAACAATGAGCAGTTCTTC.

The chain links TRBV5-1 to TRBJ1-4; D may be TRBD1 (5 bases). In germline, CDR1 is SGHRS, CDR2 YFSETQ. CDR3 length: 16 residues. Trimming took 0 bases from V and 5 from J, leaving 14 bases between them. The CDR3 region has the DNA TGCGCCAGCAGCTTGGATGGAGGGGCCAGAAATGAAAAACTGTTTTTT. This encodes CASSLDGGARNEKLFF.

This clone was counted between two and nine times. DNA of the CDR3: TGTGCCAGCAGCCCCCGGGACACGAACACCGGGGAGCTGTTTTTT. Encoded protein: CASSPRDTNTGELFF. V usage is TRBV28 and J usage is TRBJ2-2; D possibly corresponds to TRBD1 (6 bases). Germline V gives CDR1 MDHEN, CDR2 SYDVKM. Between the trimmed V and J ends, which lost 6 bases and 0 bases, there was a span of 11 bases. The CDR3 contains 15 residues. Looking up the rest from reference TRBV28 and TRBJ2-2 gives the full variable domain: DVKVTQSSRYLVKRTGEKVFLECVQDMDHENMFWYRQDPGLGLRLIYFSYDVKMKEKGDIPEGYSVSREKKERFSLILESASTNQTSMYLCASSPRDTNTGELFFGEGSRLTVL.

The gene calls are TRBV18 and TRBJ2-1, with D uncertain. The CDR3 is 14 amino acids. From germline, CDR1 is KGHSH and CDR2 LQKENI. Trimming shortened V by 3 bases and J by 5 bases, and 11 bases separated the two germline ends. In DNA form, the CDR3 reads TGTGCCAGCTCACCGGCGGAAGAACACAATGAGCAGTTCTTC. Its protein product is CASSPAEEHNEQFF.

The genes are TRBV14 and TRBJ1-1; D is possibly TRBD1 (6 bases). The germline gives CDR1 SGHDN, CDR2 FVKESK. This CDR3 contains 11 residues. V was trimmed by 8 bases and J by 11 bases, leaving 15 bases between them. The CDR3 protein is CASGSGVEAFF. In nucleotides, the CDR3 is TGTGCCAGCGGCTCAGGGGTGGAGGCTTTCTTT.

The chain joins TRBV4-3 to TRBJ2-1; 14 bases agree with TRBD2. From germline, CDR1 is LGHNA and CDR2 YSLEER. The CDR3 runs 20 residues. The ends lost 3 bases at V and 3 bases at J; junction bases unmatched: 13. CDR3 in DNA: TGCGCCAGCAGCCAGCCGGGACTAGCGGGAGCAGCGAAACTCTACAATGAGCAGTTCTTC. It is translated as CASSQPGLAGAAKLYNEQFF.

This rearrangement joins TRBV7-2 to TRBJ2-7; no definite D call. V lost 5 bases and J 4 bases, leaving 24 bases between the germline ends. The CDR3 consists of 17 residues. Germline V gene sequence: CDR1 SGHTA, CDR2 FQGNSA. Written as DNA, the CDR3 is TGTGCCAGCAGCCTACAACCCCACGGCGGTATGGAGTACGAGCAGTACTTC. Its translation is CASSLQPHGGMEYEQYF.

V gene TRBV9 combines with J gene TRBJ2-1, with TRBD2 matching 8 bases. The CDR3 covers 16 residues. Germline V gene sequence: CDR1 SGDLS, CDR2 YYNGEE. The V and J ends lost 4 bases and 8 bases, in that order; junction bases with no gene match: 14. The CDR3 region is CASSFSRGAGDHEQFF. The DNA for the CDR3 is TGTGCCAGCAGCTTTAGTAGAGGAGCGGGAGACCATGAGCAGTTCTTC.

The chain has TRBV7-9 and TRBJ1-3; 7 bases align to TRBD1. Losses at the gene ends were 2 bases for V and 5 bases for J; bases not matched to a gene: 3. CDR3 length: 14 residues. The germline V gene encodes CDR1 SEHNR and CDR2 FQNEAQ (reference sequence). The CDR3 DNA reads as TGTGCCAGCAGCTTAATACAGGGGAGAAACACCATATATTTT. Amino acid sequence: CASSLIQGRNTIYF.

This clone was counted once. This chain connects TRBV5-1 to TRBJ2-7; 12 bases line up with TRBD1. From germline, CDR1 is SGHRS and CDR2 YFSETQ. Unmatched junction bases numbered 6, after V lost 3 bases and J lost 5 bases. The CDR3 is made up of 15 amino acids. CDR3 in amino acids: CASSSRDRGRNEQYF. DNA of the CDR3: TGCGCCAGCAGCTCCCGGGACAGGGGGCGTAACGAGCAGTACTTC.

This chain connects TRBV7-9 to TRBJ1-3; D is undetermined. The germline V gene has CDR1 SEHNR and CDR2 FQNEAQ (reference sequence). Trimming took 0 bases from V and 0 from J, leaving 18 bases between them. The CDR3 spans 19 residues. Written as DNA, the CDR3 is TGTGCCAGCAGCTTAGCCTTCGGAGAGATGGACTTCTCTGGAAACACCATATATTTT. It yields the protein CASSLAFGEMDFSGNTIYF.

CDR3 sequence reads: CASSSGTGRLYGYTF. The DNA of the CDR3 is TGTGCCAGCAGCTCCGGAACGGGGAGACTCTATGGCTACACCTTC. This chain links TRBV11-2 with TRBJ1-2; D is unclear. CDR1 SGHAT and CDR2 FQNNGV come from the germline V gene. The V and J ends lost 4 bases and 4 bases respectively, with 16 bases between them. CDR3 length equals 15 residues.

The chain uses TRBV28 and TRBJ2-7; 8 bases match TRBD2. Germline V gene sequence: CDR1 MDHEN, CDR2 SYDVKM. With V trimmed by 6 bases and J by 1 base, 8 bases remained unmatched. CDR3 length: 15 residues. This CDR3 reads CASSSGGAGSYEQYF. The CDR3 nucleotides read TGTGCCAGCAGCTCCGGGGGGGCAGGTTCCTACGAGCAGTACTTC.

This chain joins TRBV6-6 and TRBJ1-1; 9 bases fit TRBD1. Per germline, CDR1 MNHNY and CDR2 SVGAGI (reference sequence). The CDR3 runs 14 residues. V lost 6 bases and J lost 5; bases outside the gene matches: 7. This chain's CDR3 is CASSSTGGKTEAFF. The CDR3 DNA follows: TGTGCCAGCAGCTCGACAGGGGGGAAGACTGAAGCTTTCTTT.

The chain recombines TRBV9 with TRBJ2-1; 7 nucleotides align to TRBD1. CDR1 is SGDLS, CDR2 YYNGEE, per germline. The V gene end was trimmed by 0 bases and the J gene end by 3 bases; junction bases not matched to a gene: 6. CDR3 length: 16 residues. The CDR3 sequence is CASSVGGDRVYNEQFF. In DNA, the CDR3 is TGTGCCAGCAGCGTAGGGGGAGACAGGGTCTACAATGAGCAGTTCTTC.

This clone was detected only once. V usage is TRBV12-5 and J usage is TRBJ2-1; TRBD1 matches at 10 bases. Trimming at V came to 5 bases and at J to 8 bases, leaving 15 bases not matched to a gene. CDR1 LGHNT and CDR2 FRNRAP come from the germline V gene. This CDR3 is 17 amino acids long. CDR3 coding DNA: TGTGCTAGTGGTCAAAACCCCCGGGACAGGGGTCCCGATGAGCAGTTCTTC. The encoded protein is CASGQNPRDRGPDEQFF. Complete variable domain (other parts from reference TRBV12-5 and TRBJ2-1): DARVTQTPRHKVTEMGQEVTMRCQPILGHNTVFWYRQTMMQGLELLAYFRNRAPLDDSGMPKDRFSAEMPDATLATLKIQPSEPRDSAVYFCASGQNPRDRGPDEQFFGPGTRLTVL.